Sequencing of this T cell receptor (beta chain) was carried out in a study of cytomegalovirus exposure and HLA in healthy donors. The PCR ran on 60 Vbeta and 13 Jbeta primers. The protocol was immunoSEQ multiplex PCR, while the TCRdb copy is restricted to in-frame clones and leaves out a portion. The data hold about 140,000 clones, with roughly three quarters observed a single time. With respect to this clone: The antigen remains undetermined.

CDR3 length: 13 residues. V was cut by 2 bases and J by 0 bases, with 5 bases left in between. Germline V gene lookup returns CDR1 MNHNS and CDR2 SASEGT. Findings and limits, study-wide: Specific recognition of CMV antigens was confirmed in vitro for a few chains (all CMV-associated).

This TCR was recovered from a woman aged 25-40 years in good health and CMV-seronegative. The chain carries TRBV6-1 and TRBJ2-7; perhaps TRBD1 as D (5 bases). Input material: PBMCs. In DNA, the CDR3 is TGTGCCAGCAGTGAAAGGGGCTCCTACGAGCAGTACGTC. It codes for CASSERGSYEQYV.